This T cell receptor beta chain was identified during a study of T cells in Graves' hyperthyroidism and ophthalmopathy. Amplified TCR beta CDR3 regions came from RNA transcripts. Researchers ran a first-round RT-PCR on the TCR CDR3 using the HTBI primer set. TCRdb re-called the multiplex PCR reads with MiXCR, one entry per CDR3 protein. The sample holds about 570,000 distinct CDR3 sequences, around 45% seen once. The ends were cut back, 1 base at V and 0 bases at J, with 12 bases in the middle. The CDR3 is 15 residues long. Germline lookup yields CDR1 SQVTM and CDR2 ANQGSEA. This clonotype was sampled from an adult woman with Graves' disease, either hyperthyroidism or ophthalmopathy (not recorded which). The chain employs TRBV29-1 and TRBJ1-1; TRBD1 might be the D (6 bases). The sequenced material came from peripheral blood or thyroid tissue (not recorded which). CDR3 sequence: CSVEGGRNLNTEAFF. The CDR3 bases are TGCAGCGTTGAAGGGGGGCGAAATTTGAACACTGAAGCTTTCTTT. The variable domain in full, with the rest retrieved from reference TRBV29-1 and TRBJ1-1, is SAVISQKPSRDICQRGTSLTIQCQVDSQVTMMFWYRQQPGQSLTLIATANQGSEATYESGFVIDKFPISRPNLTFSTLTVSNMSPEDSSIYLCSVEGGRNLNTEAFFGQGTRLTVV.